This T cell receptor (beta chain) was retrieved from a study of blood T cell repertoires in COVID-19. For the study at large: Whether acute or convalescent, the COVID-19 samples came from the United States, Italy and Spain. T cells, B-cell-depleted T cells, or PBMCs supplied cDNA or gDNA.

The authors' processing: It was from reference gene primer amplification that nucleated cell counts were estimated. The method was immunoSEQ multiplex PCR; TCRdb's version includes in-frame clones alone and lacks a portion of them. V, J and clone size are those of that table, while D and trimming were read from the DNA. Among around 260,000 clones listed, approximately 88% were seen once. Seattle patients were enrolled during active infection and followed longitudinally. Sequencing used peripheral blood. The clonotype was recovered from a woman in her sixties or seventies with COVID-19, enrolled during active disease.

This CDR3 reads CASTPEARITYF. The CDR3 region has the DNA TGTGCCAGCACGCCGGAGGCCAGAATCACGTACTTC. The chain has TRBV2 and TRBJ2-7, with D possibly TRBD2 on 5 matching bases. Germline V gene sequence: CDR1 SNHLY, CDR2 FYNNEI. The CDR3 covers 12 residues. V was pared by 7 bases and J by 12 bases, with 19 bases between.